What follows are 27 T cell receptor beta chains derived from one specimen sequenced in a study of blood T cell repertoires in COVID-19. Repertoires were generated with immunoSEQ multiplex PCR, while TCRdb's copy carries only in-frame clones and drops some. The table records 380,000 or so clones, approximately 91% of them present only once. Sequences were obtained from PBMCs or T cells enriched from blood (not recorded which). These TCRs come from a woman in her thirties or forties with acute COVID-19.

This chain joins TRBV30 and TRBJ2-3; TRBD1 agrees at 8 bases. Germline CDR1 GTSNPN, CDR2 SVGIG (reference sequence). With V trimmed by 4 bases and J by 6 bases, 6 bases remained unmatched. The CDR3 has 13 amino acids. CDR3 sequence (DNA): TGTGCCTGGACAGGGGGCGGTGTGGATACGCAGTATTTT. This sequence encodes CAWTGGGVDTQYF.

The CDR3 DNA follows: TGTGCCAGCAGCCTAAGTGAGCCGGGGTTCCCTGAAGCTTTCTTT. It codes for CASSLSEPGFPEAFF. The V call is TRBV27, the J call TRBJ1-1; D unclear. The CDR3 runs to 15 residues. The germline gives CDR1 MNHEY, CDR2 SMNVEV (reference sequence). Trimming removed 6 bases at V and 6 bases at J, with 20 bases between.

This chain uses TRBV6-5 with TRBJ1-1; a weak D match, TRBD1 (5 bases). Looked up from germline, CDR1 is MNHEY and CDR2 is SVGAGI. Deletions cut 8 bases from V and 7 bases from J, with 14 bases between. This CDR3 is built from 12 residues. CDR3 DNA sequence: TGTGCCAGCGCCTCGGACGGGGGTGAAGCTTTCTTT. Translating it yields CASASDGGEAFF.

The rearrangement links TRBV15 to TRBJ1-1; no reliable D call. Trimming removed 0 bases from V and 13 bases from J, with 9 bases in between. The CDR3 covers 11 residues. Per germline, CDR1 LNHNV and CDR2 YYDKDF (reference sequence). CDR3 in DNA: TGTGCCACCAGCAGAGATTCTGCTATTTTCTTT. The encoded protein is CATSRDSAIFF.

This rearrangement joins TRBV7-8 to TRBJ1-3; TRBD1 is a possible D gene (5 bases). The CDR3 has 16 residues. Per the germline V gene, CDR1 is SGHVS and CDR2 is FQNEAQ. Trimming left V 5 bases short and J 0 bases short, with 14 bases between. In nucleotides, the CDR3 is TGTGCCAGCAGCCGCCGCGGGGCCAGCTCTGGAAACACCATATATTTT. It specifies CASSRRGASSGNTIYF. The full variable domain, in which reference TRBV7-8 and TRBJ1-3 provide the parts outside the CDR3, is GAGVSQSPRYKVAKRGQDVALRCDPISGHVSLFWYQQALGQGPEFLTYFQNEAQLDKSGLPSDRFFAERPEGSVSTLKIQRTQQEDSAVYLCASSRRGASSGNTIYFGEGSWLTVV.

The rearrangement uses TRBV30 and TRBJ1-4; D remains ambiguous. The CDR3 runs to 14 residues. V lost 0 bases and J 8 bases, leaving 13 bases between the germline ends. The germline V gene has CDR1 GTSNPN and CDR2 SVGIG (reference sequence). The CDR3: CAWSVSGLREKLFF. The CDR3 DNA is TGTGCCTGGAGTGTATCGGGGTTGCGGGAAAAACTGTTTTTT.

The J gene is TRBJ1-4, the V gene TRBV12-3 or TRBV12-4; unclear D gene. V dropped 8 bases and J dropped 10 bases, with 8 bases sitting between them. The CDR3 has 10 residues. CDR3 residues: CASGYRKLFF. The CDR3, as DNA: TGTGCCAGCGGGTACAGAAAACTGTTTTTT.

The chain uses TRBV19 and TRBJ2-3, with unresolved D. Trimming cost V 3 bases and J 6 bases, with 7 bases left between them. CDR1 and CDR2 (germline): LNHDA, SQIVND (reference sequence). CDR3 length: 12 residues. CDR3 coding DNA: TGTGCCAGTAGTATTTTTGGCGATACGCAGTATTTT. It is translated as CASSIFGDTQYF. The whole variable domain, filled in from reference TRBV19 and TRBJ2-3, reads DGGITQSPKYLFRKEGQNVTLSCEQNLNHDAMYWYRQDPGQGLRLIYYSQIVNDFQKGDIAEGYSVSREKKESFPLTVTSAQKNPTAFYLCASSIFGDTQYFGPGTRLTVL.

The chain combines TRBV6-1 with TRBJ2-7; D is ambiguous. Trimming left V 3 bases short and J 2 bases short, with 8 bases between. The germline V gene has CDR1 MNHNS and CDR2 SASEGT. This CDR3 region has 13 residues. In nucleotides, the CDR3 is TGTGCCAGCAGTGAGTCCCTTGCCTACGAGCAGTACTTC. It translates to CASSESLAYEQYF.

This sequence joins TRBV19 and TRBJ1-2; possibly TRBD1 for D (6 bases). CDR1 and CDR2 (germline): LNHDA, SQIVND (reference sequence). Trimming stripped 5 bases from V and 8 bases from J, with 21 bases between. The CDR3 spans 15 residues. The CDR3 spells CASSGRLGTHDGYTF. CDR3 DNA sequence: TGTGCCAGTAGTGGGCGGTTAGGGACACATGACGGCTACACCTTC. Based on the CDR3 plus reference TRBV19 and TRBJ1-2, the full variable domain is DGGITQSPKYLFRKEGQNVTLSCEQNLNHDAMYWYRQDPGQGLRLIYYSQIVNDFQKGDIAEGYSVSREKKESFPLTVTSAQKNPTAFYLCASSGRLGTHDGYTFGSGTRLTVV.

The rearrangement links TRBV18 to TRBJ1-4; D perhaps matches TRBD1 (6 bases). The ends were cut back, 2 bases at V and 7 bases at J, with 11 bases in the middle. From germline, CDR1 is KGHSH and CDR2 LQKENI. The CDR3 runs 14 residues. In DNA form, the CDR3 reads TGTGCCAGCTCACCAGGGGGCGTGGTTGAAAAACTGTTTTTT. Amino acids: CASSPGGVVEKLFF.

J is TRBJ1-1 and V is TRBV27; D gene uncertain. CDR3 length equals 14 residues. Germline values: CDR1 MNHEY, CDR2 SMNVEV (reference sequence). Trimming left V 1 base short and J 5 bases short, with 11 bases between. This CDR3 reads CASSLLEGRTEAFF. For the CDR3, the DNA is TGTGCCAGCAGTTTATTAGAGGGCCGTACTGAAGCTTTCTTT.

The chain employs TRBV27 and TRBJ1-2; 8 nucleotides match TRBD1. Trimming took 5 bases from V and 4 from J; bases not matched to a gene: 3. This CDR3 region has 13 residues. Germline loops: CDR1 MNHEY, CDR2 SMNVEV (reference sequence). The CDR3 protein is CASSGDRIYGYTF. CDR3 coding DNA: TGTGCCAGCAGTGGGGACAGGATCTATGGCTACACCTTC.

There are a few counts of this clone. The chain joins TRBV24-1 to TRBJ1-2; D perhaps matches TRBD1 (6 bases). The CDR3 totals 16 residues. Germline lookup yields CDR1 KGHDR and CDR2 SFDVKD. Deletions cut 4 bases from V and 3 bases from J, with 17 bases between. The CDR3 DNA reads TGTGCCACCAGTGAAGGGGGGGCCGCCGGTTACTATGGCTACACCTTC. Translation gives CATSEGGAAGYYGYTF.

This sequence joins TRBV7-2 and TRBJ1-3; TRBD1 matches at 8 bases. J lost 4 bases, V lost 5 bases, and 7 bases had no gene match. The CDR3 sequence is 15 residues long. Germline assignment: CDR1 SGHTA and CDR2 FQGNSA. CDR3 DNA sequence: TGTGCCAGCAGCGTTCAGGGGGCGGGAGGAAACACCATATATTTT. This sequence encodes CASSVQGAGGNTIYF.

The gene calls are TRBV7-6 and TRBJ1-2, with D possibly TRBD1 on 6 matching bases. V dropped 2 bases and J dropped 8 bases, with 36 bases sitting between them. Germline V gives CDR1 SGHVS, CDR2 FNYEAQ. The CDR3 has 21 amino acids. CDR3 amino acids: CASSLSLCARLVLRDISGYTF. The CDR3 DNA reads as TGTGCCAGCAGCTTAAGTCTCTGCGCCCGTTTGGTTCTGAGGGACATTTCGGGCTACACCTTC.

CDR3 protein: CASSFGVGGEAFF. The CDR3 DNA reads TGTGCCAGCAGCTTTGGGGTGGGGGGTGAAGCTTTCTTT. The chain is built from TRBV5-4 and TRBJ1-1; possibly TRBD1 for D (5 bases). The CDR3 length is 13 residues. V dropped 2 bases and J dropped 7 bases, with 12 bases sitting between them. The V gene's germline CDR1 is SGHNT and CDR2 YYREEE (reference sequence). The variable domain in full, with the rest retrieved from reference TRBV5-4 and TRBJ1-1, is ETGVTQSPTHLIKTRGQQVTLRCSSQSGHNTVSWYQQALGQGPQFIFQYYREEENGRGNFPPRFSGLQFPNYSSELNVNALELDDSALYLCASSFGVGGEAFFGQGTRLTVV.

This chain uses TRBV2 with TRBJ1-2; a possible D gene is TRBD1 (6 bases). This CDR3 is 12 amino acids long. Trimming took off 5 bases at V and 7 bases at J, with 11 bases between the two ends. Germline CDR1 is SNHLY and CDR2 is FYNNEI. The CDR3 here is CASSSQGSGYTF. The CDR3, as DNA: TGTGCCAGCAGTTCACAGGGTTCTGGCTACACCTTC.

This chain joins TRBV5-1 and TRBJ1-6; 7 positions agree with TRBD1. The CDR3 spans 14 residues. Losses at the gene ends were 4 bases for V and 5 bases for J; bases not matched to a gene: 3. From germline, CDR1 is SGHRS and CDR2 YFSETQ. This CDR3 is CASSAQGNNSPLHF. The CDR3 bases are TGCGCCAGCAGCGCACAGGGGAATAATTCACCCCTCCACTTT.

V is TRBV18 and J is TRBJ1-2; D may be TRBD1 (5 bases). The germline V gene encodes CDR1 KGHSH and CDR2 LQKENI. The CDR3 has 13 residues. V lost 5 bases and J 4 bases, leaving 11 bases between the germline ends. CDR3 residues: CASSVGQPYGYTF. The CDR3 nucleotides read TGTGCCAGCTCAGTTGGACAACCCTATGGCTACACCTTC.

In DNA, the CDR3 is TGTGCCAGCAGTGTTGTGTTGGGGGGGCGGGTGAACACTGAAGCTTTCTTT. Its translation: CASSVVLGGRVNTEAFF. The V gene is TRBV2, the J gene TRBJ1-1; tentative D call: TRBD1 (6 bases). The CDR3 is 17 amino acids. V lost 4 bases and J 0 bases, leaving 18 bases between the germline ends. In germline, CDR1 is SNHLY, CDR2 FYNNEI.

The chain joins TRBV7-2 to TRBJ2-7; D gene unclear. V dropped 1 base and J dropped 3 bases, with 13 bases sitting between them. CDR3 length equals 15 residues. The germline CDR1 and CDR2 sequences are SGHTA and FQGNSA. The CDR3 DNA follows: TGTGCCAGCAGCTTAGAACTGTATGAGATCTACGAGCAGTACTTC. This sequence encodes CASSLELYEIYEQYF.

This clone was counted a few times. The genes are TRBV19 and TRBJ2-6; TRBD2 might be the D (5 bases). This CDR3 region has 16 residues. Germline CDR1 reads LNHDA; CDR2 reads SQIVND (reference sequence). Trimming cost V 1 base and J 4 bases, with 11 bases left between them. The CDR3 loop reads CASSIARAEGANVLTF. CDR3 coding DNA: TGTGCCAGTAGTATAGCGAGGGCGGAAGGGGCCAACGTCCTGACTTTC.

The chain carries TRBV9 and TRBJ1-1; 9 bases line up with TRBD1. Germline-derived CDR1 and CDR2 are SGDLS and YYNGEE. The CDR3 has 14 residues. V shed 4 bases and J 5 bases; nucleotides not matched to a gene: 6. The CDR3 nucleotides read TGTGCCAGCAGCCCCCGACAGGGGGTGACTGAAGCTTTCTTT. It yields the protein CASSPRQGVTEAFF.

This chain joins TRBV12-3 or TRBV12-4 and TRBJ1-1; D is uncertain. Trimming cost V 6 bases and J 5 bases, with 10 bases left between them. There are 12 residues in the CDR3. CDR3 sequence reads: CASSPRSTEAFF. CDR3 bases: TGTGCCAGCAGCCCCCGGTCAACTGAAGCTTTCTTT.

This clone was seen a handful of times. The genes are TRBV19 and TRBJ1-5; 10 bases align to TRBD1. Germline CDR1 reads LNHDA; CDR2 reads SQIVND (reference sequence). There are 15 residues in the CDR3. Trimming at V came to 5 bases and at J to 5 bases, leaving 6 bases not matched to a gene. The CDR3 region is CASSEGQGGDQPQHF. CDR3 nucleotide sequence: TGTGCCAGTAGTGAAGGACAGGGGGGAGATCAGCCCCAGCATTTT.

The table lists this clone with a count of one. This may be a read error, as it is one base from a much larger clone. The V call is TRBV2, the J call TRBJ1-1; TRBD1 might be the D (5 bases). Germline assignment: CDR1 SNHLY and CDR2 FYNNEI. The CDR3 has 13 residues. Trimming took off 6 bases at V and 1 base at J, with 9 bases between the two ends. CDR3: CASSFQGNTEAFF. The CDR3, as DNA: TGTGCCAGCAGCTTCCAGGGGAACACTGAAGCTTTCTTT.